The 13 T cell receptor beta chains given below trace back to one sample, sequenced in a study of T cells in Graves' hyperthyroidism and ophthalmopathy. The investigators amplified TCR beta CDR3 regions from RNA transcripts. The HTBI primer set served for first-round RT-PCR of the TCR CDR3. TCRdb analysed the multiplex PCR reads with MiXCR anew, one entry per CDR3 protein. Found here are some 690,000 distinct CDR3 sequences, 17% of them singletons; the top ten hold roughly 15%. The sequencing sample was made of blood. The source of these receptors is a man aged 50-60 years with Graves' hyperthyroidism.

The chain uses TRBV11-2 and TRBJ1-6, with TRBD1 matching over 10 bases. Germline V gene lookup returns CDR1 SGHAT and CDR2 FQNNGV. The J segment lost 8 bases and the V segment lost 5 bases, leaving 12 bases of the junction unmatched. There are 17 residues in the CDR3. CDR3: CASSKRTGGFAYSPLHF. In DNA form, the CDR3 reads TGTGCCAGCAGCAAAAGGACAGGGGGATTCGCTTATTCACCCCTCCACTTT.

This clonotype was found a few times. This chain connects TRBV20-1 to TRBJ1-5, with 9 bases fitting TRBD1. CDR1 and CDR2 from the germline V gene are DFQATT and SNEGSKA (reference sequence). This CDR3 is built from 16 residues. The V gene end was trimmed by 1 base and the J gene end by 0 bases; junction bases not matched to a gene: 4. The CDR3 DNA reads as TGCAGTGCTAGAGGGACAGGGGAGTATAGCAATCAGCCCCAGCATTTT. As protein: CSARGTGEYSNQPQHF.

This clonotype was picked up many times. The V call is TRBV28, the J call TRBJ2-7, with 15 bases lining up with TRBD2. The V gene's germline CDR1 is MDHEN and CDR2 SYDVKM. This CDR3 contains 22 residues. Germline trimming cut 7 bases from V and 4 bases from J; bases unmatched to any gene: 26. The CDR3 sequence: CASTPTGGSPGLAGGVGYEQYF. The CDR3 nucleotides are TGTGCCAGCACCCCAACCGGCGGGTCACCGGGACTAGCGGGAGGCGTTGGGTACGAGCAGTACTTC.

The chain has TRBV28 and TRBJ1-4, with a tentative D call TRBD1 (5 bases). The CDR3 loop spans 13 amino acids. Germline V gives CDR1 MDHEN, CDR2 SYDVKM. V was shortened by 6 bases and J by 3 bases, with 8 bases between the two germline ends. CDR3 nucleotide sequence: TGTGCCAGCAGGACAGAGCCTAATGAAAAACTGTTTTTT. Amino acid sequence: CASRTEPNEKLFF. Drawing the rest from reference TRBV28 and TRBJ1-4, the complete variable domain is DVKVTQSSRYLVKRTGEKVFLECVQDMDHENMFWYRQDPGLGLRLIYFSYDVKMKEKGDIPEGYSVSREKKERFSLILESASTNQTSMYLCASRTEPNEKLFFGSGTQLSVL.

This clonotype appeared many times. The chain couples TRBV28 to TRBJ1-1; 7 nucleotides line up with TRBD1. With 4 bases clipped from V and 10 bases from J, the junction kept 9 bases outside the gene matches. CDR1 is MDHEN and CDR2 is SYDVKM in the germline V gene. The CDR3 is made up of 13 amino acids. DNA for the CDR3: TGTGCCAGCAGTTCGCCGAGGGGGCGCCGAGCTTTCTTT. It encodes CASSSPRGRRAFF.

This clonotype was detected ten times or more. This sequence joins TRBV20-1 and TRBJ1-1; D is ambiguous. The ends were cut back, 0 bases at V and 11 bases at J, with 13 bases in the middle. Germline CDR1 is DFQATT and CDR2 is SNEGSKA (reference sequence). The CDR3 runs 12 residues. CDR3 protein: CSARDTWGSAFF. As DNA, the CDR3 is TGCAGTGCTAGAGATACGTGGGGTTCGGCTTTCTTT.

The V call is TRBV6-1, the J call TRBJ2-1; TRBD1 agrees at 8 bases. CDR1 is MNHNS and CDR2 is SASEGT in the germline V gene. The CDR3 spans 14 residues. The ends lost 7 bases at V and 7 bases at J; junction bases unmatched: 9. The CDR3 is CASKPGQAKNEQFF. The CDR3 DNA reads TGTGCCAGCAAACCGGGACAGGCGAAAAATGAGCAGTTCTTC.

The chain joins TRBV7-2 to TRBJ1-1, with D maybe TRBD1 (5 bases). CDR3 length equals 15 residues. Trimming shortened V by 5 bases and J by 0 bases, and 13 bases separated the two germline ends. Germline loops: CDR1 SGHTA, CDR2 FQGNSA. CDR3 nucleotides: TGTGCCAGCAGCACCCGACAGTACATGAACACTGAAGCTTTCTTT. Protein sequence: CASSTRQYMNTEAFF.

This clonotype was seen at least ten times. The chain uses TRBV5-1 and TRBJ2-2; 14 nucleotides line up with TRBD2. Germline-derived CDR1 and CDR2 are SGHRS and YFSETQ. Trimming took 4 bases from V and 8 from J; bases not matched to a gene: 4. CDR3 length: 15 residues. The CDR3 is CASSLGTSGRGELFF. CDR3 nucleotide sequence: TGCGCCAGCAGCCTCGGGACTAGCGGGAGAGGGGAGCTGTTTTTT.

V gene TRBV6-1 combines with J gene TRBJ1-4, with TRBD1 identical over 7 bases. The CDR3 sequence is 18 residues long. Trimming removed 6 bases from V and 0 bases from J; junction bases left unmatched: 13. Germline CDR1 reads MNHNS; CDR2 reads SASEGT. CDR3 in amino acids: CASSLTGQLKTTNEKLFF. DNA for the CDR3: TGTGCCAGCAGCTTGACGGGACAGCTAAAGACAACTAATGAAAAACTGTTTTTT.

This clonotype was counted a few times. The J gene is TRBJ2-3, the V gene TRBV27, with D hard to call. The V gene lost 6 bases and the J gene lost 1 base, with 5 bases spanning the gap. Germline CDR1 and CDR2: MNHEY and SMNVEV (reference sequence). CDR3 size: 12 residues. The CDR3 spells CASRHGTDTQYF. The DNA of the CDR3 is TGTGCCAGCAGGCATGGCACAGATACGCAGTATTTT.

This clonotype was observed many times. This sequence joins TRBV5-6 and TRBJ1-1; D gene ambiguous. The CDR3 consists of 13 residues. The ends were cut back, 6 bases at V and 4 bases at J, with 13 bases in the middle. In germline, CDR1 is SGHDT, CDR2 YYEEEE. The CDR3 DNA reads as TGTGCCAGCACCATCTACGCCGGCACTGAAGCTTTCTTT. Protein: CASTIYAGTEAFF.

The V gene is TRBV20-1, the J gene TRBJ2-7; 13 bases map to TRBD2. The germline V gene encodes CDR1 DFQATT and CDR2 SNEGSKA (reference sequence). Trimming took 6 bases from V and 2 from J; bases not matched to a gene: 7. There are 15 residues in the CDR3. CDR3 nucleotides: TGCAGTGCATCGACCGGGACTAGCGGGGCCTACGAGCAGTACTTC. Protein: CSASTGTSGAYEQYF.